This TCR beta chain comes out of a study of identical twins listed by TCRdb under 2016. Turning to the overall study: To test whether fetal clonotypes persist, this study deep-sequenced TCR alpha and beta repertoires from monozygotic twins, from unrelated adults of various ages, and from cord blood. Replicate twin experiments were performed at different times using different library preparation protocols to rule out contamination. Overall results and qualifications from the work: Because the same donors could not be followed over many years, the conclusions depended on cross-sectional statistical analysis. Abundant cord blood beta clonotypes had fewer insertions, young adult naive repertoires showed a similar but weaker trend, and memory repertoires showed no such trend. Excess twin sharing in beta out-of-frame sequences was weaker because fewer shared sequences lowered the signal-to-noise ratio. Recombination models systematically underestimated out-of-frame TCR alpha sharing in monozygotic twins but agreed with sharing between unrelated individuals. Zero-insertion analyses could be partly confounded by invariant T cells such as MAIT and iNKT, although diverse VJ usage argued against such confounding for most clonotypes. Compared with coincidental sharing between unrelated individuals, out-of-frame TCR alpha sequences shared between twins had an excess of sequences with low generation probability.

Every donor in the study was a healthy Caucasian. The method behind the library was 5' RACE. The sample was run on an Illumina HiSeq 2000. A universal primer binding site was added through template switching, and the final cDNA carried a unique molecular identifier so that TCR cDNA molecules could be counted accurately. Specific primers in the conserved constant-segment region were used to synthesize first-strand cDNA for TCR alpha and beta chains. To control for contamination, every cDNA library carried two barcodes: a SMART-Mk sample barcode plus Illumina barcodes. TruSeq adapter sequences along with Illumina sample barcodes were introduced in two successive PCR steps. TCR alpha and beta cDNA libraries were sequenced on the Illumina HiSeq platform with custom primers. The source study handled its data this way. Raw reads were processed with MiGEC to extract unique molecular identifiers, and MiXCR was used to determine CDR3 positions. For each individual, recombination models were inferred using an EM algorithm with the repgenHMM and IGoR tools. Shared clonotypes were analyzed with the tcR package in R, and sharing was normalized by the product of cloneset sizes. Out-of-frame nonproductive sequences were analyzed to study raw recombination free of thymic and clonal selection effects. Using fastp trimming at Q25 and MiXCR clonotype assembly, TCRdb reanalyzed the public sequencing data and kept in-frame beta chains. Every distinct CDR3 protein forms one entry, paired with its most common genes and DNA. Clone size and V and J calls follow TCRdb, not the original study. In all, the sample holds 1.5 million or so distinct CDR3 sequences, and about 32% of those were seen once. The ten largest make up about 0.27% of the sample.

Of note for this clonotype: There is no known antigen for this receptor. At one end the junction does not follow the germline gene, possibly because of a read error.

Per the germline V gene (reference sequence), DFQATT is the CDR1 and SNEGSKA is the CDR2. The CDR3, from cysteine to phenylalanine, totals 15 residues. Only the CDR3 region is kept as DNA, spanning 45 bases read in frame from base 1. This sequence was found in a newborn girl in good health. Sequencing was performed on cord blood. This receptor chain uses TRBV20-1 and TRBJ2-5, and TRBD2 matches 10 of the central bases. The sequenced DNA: TGCAGTGCTGGAGACTATGGACTAGCGGTCAATGAGCAGTACTTC. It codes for CSAGDYGLAVNEQYF.